This TCR beta chain appears in the sequencing data of a study of blood T cell repertoires in COVID-19. On the study more broadly: The origin of the acute and convalescent COVID-19 samples was the United States, Italy and Spain.

This CDR3 has 18 amino acids. CDR1 is GTSNPN, CDR2 SVGIG, per germline (reference sequence). V was cut by 2 bases and J by 0 bases, with 20 bases left in between. Enrollment of patients from Seattle took place during active infection, with longitudinal follow-up. As handled by the study authors: Amplification from reference gene primers served as the basis for estimated nucleated cell counts. Assay: immunoSEQ multiplex PCR; the TCRdb copy retains only in-frame clones and omits some. D and trimming come from the DNA, and the V and J calls and clone size come from that table. Of 220,000 or so clones in the sample, around 83% were seen once.

This rearrangement joins TRBV30 to TRBJ2-1; tentative D call: TRBD2 (7 bases). The specimen was peripheral blood. The clonotype comes from a woman aged 45-65 years with COVID-19, enrolled during active disease. The CDR3 spells CAWSSRRGALSSYNEQFF. The CDR3 region has the DNA TGTGCCTGGAGTTCCCGACGGGGGGCCCTGAGCTCCTACAATGAGCAGTTCTTC.